This entry lists 16 T cell receptor beta chains sequenced from one sample in a study of OX40 agonist ivuxolimab in advanced cancers. The table came from immunoSEQ multiplex PCR; TCRdb's copy has only in-frame clones and leaves some out. The sample has 35,000 to 40,000 clones; around 86% are singletons. Sequences were derived from CD4+ or CD8+ T cells sorted from blood, sampled in a trial of the OX40 agonist ivuxolimab. These receptors all come from an adult with an advanced solid tumor such as melanoma, head and neck, liver or kidney cancer.

On this clone itself: Distinct nucleotide sequences in the sample also encode this CDR3. V usage is TRBV2 and J usage is TRBJ2-6; D is unclear. Trimming removed 5 bases from V and 6 bases from J, with 17 bases in between. Germline loops: CDR1 SNHLY, CDR2 FYNNEI. CDR3 size: 16 residues. In DNA form, the CDR3 reads TGTGCCAGCAGTTATGAACAGACCCCCCAGGCCAACGTCCTGACTTTC. Translation: CASSYEQTPQANVLTF.

The chain links TRBV6-6 to TRBJ2-3; TRBD2 matches at 9 bases. Germline V gene data show CDR1 as MNHNY and CDR2 as SVGAGI (reference sequence). The CDR3 contains 15 residues. V was pared by 2 bases and J by 1 base, with 1 base of the junction left unmatched. The CDR3 is CASSYGGGGTDTQYF. CDR3 DNA sequence: TGTGCCAGCAGTTACGGCGGGGGGGGCACAGATACGCAGTATTTT.

The V and J genes are TRBV7-8 and TRBJ2-1, with TRBD2 matching over 12 bases. Germline CDR1 and CDR2: SGHVS and FQNEAQ. CDR3 length: 14 residues. Unmatched junction bases numbered 4, after V lost 4 bases and J lost 9 bases. The chain's CDR3 is CASSSLAGGLEQFF. CDR3 in DNA: TGTGCCAGCAGCTCCCTAGCGGGGGGGCTTGAGCAGTTCTTC.

The chain employs TRBV9 and TRBJ2-2; D is unresolved. V shed 0 bases and J shed 4 bases, with 10 bases lying between them. CDR1 and CDR2 from the germline V gene are SGDLS and YYNGEE. This CDR3 has 15 residues. Written as DNA, the CDR3 is TGTGCCAGCAGCGTAGTTGGCCCTGCCACCGGGGAGCTGTTTTTT. This codes for CASSVVGPATGELFF.

The gene calls are TRBV6-1 and TRBJ1-6; the D gene is possibly TRBD1 (5 bases). The germline V gene encodes CDR1 MNHNS and CDR2 SASEGT. V lost 2 bases and J 0 bases, leaving 17 bases between the germline ends. CDR3 length: 19 residues. CDR3 coding DNA: TGTGCCAGCAGTGAAATTAGTAAGGGGTTGGCCTCCTATAATTCACCCCTCCACTTT. Protein product: CASSEISKGLASYNSPLHF.

The J gene is TRBJ2-7, the V gene TRBV2, with 8 bases matching TRBD1. With V trimmed by 6 bases and J by 3 bases, 10 bases remained unmatched. The CDR3 has 15 amino acids. Germline V gene sequence: CDR1 SNHLY, CDR2 FYNNEI. The CDR3 sequence is CASRARTGSGYEQYF. CDR3 bases: TGTGCCAGCAGGGCCAGGACAGGGTCGGGCTACGAGCAGTACTTC.

The V call is TRBV4-1, the J call TRBJ1-1, with a weak D call TRBD1 (6 bases). This CDR3 spans 17 amino acids. The V gene's germline CDR1 is MGHRA and CDR2 YSYEKL. V gave up 4 bases and J gave up 3 bases, with 21 bases separating them. The CDR3 region has the DNA TGCGCCAGCAGCCGAGGACAGCTTTCTTACTGGGACACTGAAGCTTTCTTT. It encodes CASSRGQLSYWDTEAFF.

The chain couples TRBV6-6 to TRBJ1-2; TRBD1 matches at 7 bases. CDR1 is MNHNY, CDR2 SVGAGI, per germline (reference sequence). The CDR3 consists of 14 residues. Germline trimming cut 7 bases from V and 2 bases from J; bases unmatched to any gene: 7. The CDR3 here is CASTGTVANYGYTF. In nucleotides, the CDR3 is TGTGCCAGCACCGGGACAGTGGCCAACTATGGCTACACCTTC.

This chain connects TRBV7-8 to TRBJ1-5; 9 bases agree with TRBD1. The CDR3 is made up of 16 amino acids. Unmatched junction bases numbered 6, after V lost 5 bases and J lost 1 base. Germline V gives CDR1 SGHVS, CDR2 FQNEAQ. CDR3 sequence reads: CASSAQTGGSNQPQHF. CDR3 nucleotide sequence: TGTGCCAGCAGCGCCCAGACAGGGGGGAGCAATCAGCCCCAGCATTTT.

The J gene is TRBJ2-3, the V gene TRBV7-2; a possible D gene is TRBD1 (6 bases). The germline gives CDR1 SGHTA, CDR2 FQGNSA. There are 14 residues in the CDR3. Trimming took off 6 bases at V and 2 bases at J, with 12 bases between the two ends. CDR3 in DNA: TGTGCCAGCAGTCCAGGACAGTCCACAGATACGCAGTATTTT. Protein product: CASSPGQSTDTQYF.

V gene TRBV5-1 combines with J gene TRBJ2-2, with TRBD1 identical over 10 bases. V lost 0 bases to trimming and J lost 3 bases; unmatched junction nucleotides: 2. Germline CDR1 is SGHRS and CDR2 is YFSETQ. The CDR3 consists of 16 residues. CDR3 DNA: TGCGCCAGCAGCTTGGGACAGGGGGCGCACACCGGGGAGCTGTTTTTT. It codes for CASSLGQGAHTGELFF.

In DNA, the CDR3 is TGTGCCAGCAGTGAAACGGCGGGGGGAGAGACCCAGTACTTC. Protein product: CASSETAGGETQYF. The chain is built from TRBV6-1 and TRBJ2-5; TRBD2 aligns across 8 bases. The J segment lost 4 bases and the V segment lost 2 bases, leaving 3 bases of the junction unmatched. CDR1 is MNHNS, CDR2 SASEGT, per germline. The length of the CDR3 is 14 residues.

V gene TRBV19 combines with J gene TRBJ2-7; D is unresolved. Germline V gene data show CDR1 as LNHDA and CDR2 as SQIVND (reference sequence). With 8 bases removed from V and 3 bases from J, the gap between germline ends came to 8 bases. This CDR3 is 11 amino acids long. The CDR3 DNA is TGTGCCAGTGAAGGGTTCTACGAGCAGTACTTC. As protein: CASEGFYEQYF.

The V gene is TRBV28, the J gene TRBJ1-2; TRBD1 matches at 9 bases. This CDR3 region has 12 residues. The junction had 2 bases not matched to a gene; V was cut back by 6 bases and J by 6 bases. CDR1 is MDHEN, CDR2 SYDVKM, per germline. The chain's CDR3 is CASRDRGHGYTF. The CDR3 DNA reads as TGTGCCAGCAGGGACAGGGGCCATGGCTACACCTTC.

The chain carries TRBV11-2 and TRBJ1-2; no clear D. The germline V gene has CDR1 SGHAT and CDR2 FQNNGV. V gave up 3 bases and J gave up 4 bases, with 12 bases separating them. The CDR3 extends over 14 amino acids. This chain's CDR3 is CASSLSRVGYGYTF. In nucleotides, the CDR3 is TGTGCCAGCAGCTTGAGTAGGGTCGGCTATGGCTACACCTTC. Looking up the rest from reference TRBV11-2 and TRBJ1-2 gives the full variable domain: EAGVAQSPRYKIIEKRQSVAFWCNPISGHATLYWYQQILGQGPKLLIQFQNNGVVDDSQLPKDRFSAERLKGVDSTLKIQPAKLEDSAVYLCASSLSRVGYGYTFGSGTRLTVV.

The sample holds one count of this clone. The V and J genes are TRBV9 and TRBJ2-3; maybe TRBD2 (5 bases). The CDR3 extends over 15 amino acids. Germline V CDR1 and CDR2: SGDLS, YYNGEE. The V end was cut by 4 bases, the J end by 4 bases, with 16 bases between. CDR3 amino acids: CASSPQQAGADTQYF. Here the CDR3 DNA reads TGTGCCAGCAGCCCCCAGCAGGCGGGCGCAGATACGCAGTATTTT.